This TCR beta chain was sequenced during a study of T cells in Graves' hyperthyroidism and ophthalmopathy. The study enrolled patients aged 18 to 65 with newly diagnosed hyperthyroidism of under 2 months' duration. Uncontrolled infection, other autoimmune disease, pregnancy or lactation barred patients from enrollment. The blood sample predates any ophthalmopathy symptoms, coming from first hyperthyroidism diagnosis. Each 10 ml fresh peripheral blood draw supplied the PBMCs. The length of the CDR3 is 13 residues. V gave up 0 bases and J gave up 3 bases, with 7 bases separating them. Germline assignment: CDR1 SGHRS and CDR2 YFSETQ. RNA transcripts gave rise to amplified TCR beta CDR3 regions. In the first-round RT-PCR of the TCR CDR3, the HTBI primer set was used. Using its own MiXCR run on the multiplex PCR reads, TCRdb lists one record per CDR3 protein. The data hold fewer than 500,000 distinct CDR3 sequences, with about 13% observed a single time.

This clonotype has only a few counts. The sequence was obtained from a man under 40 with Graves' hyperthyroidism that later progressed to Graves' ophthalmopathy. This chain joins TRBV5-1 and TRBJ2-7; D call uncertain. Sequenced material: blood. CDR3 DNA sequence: TGCGCCAGCAGCTTGGGGTCCCTCTACGAGCAGTACTTC. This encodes CASSLGSLYEQYF.